This T cell receptor (beta chain) stems from a study of cytomegalovirus exposure and HLA in healthy donors. Details on this clone: As yet, its antigen is unknown.

Primers included in the PCR were 60 Vbeta and 13 Jbeta primers. Sequenced by immunoSEQ multiplex PCR; TCRdb stores in-frame clones only, minus some. The sample has 150,000 to 200,000 clones, 76% seen once. Findings of the study overall: The study assumed roughly uniform donor sequencing depth for presence/absence analyses.

The source is a man between 18 and 35 years old in good health and CMV-seronegative. Material for sequencing was PBMCs.

Here the CDR3 DNA reads TGTGCCAGCAGTTACGGACTAGCGGGCCCATACGAGCAGTACTTC. It translates to CASSYGLAGPYEQYF. The chain carries TRBV6-5 and TRBJ2-7; 11 bases agree with TRBD2. Trimming at V came to 2 bases and at J to 4 bases, leaving 4 bases not matched to a gene. The CDR3 covers 15 residues. CDR1 is MNHEY, CDR2 SVGAGI, per germline.